The rows below give T cell receptor beta chains drawn from one sample of a study of identical twins. One entry per CDR3 protein results from TCRdb running MiXCR on the 5' RACE reads. The sample yields 600,000 to 800,000 distinct CDR3 sequences, over 20% seen once. This sample was also put to use in a study of T cells expressing NK-cell markers.

Sequenced input: PBMCs. These receptors all stem from a young woman in good health. CDR3s include the opening cysteine and the closing phenylalanine or tryptophan. Each record gives: D gene, V gene, J gene, clone size, CDR3 protein, CDR3 DNA. The D gene is left open where the match is weak. Part of the rows lack a size; the others show once, few, many or a class for expanded clones.

TRBD2,TRBV7-9,TRBJ2-3,few,CASSPALSGRGGTQYF,TGTGCCAGCAGCCCCGCCCTTAGCGGGAGGGGCGGCACGCAGTATTTT
TRBD1,TRBV5-4,TRBJ1-1,NA,CASSQGQGDFRDWTFF,TGTGCCAGCAGCCAGGGACAGGGGGATTTTCGGGACTGGACTTTCTTT
TRBD2,TRBV2,TRBJ2-4,few,CARTLSGSNIQYF,TGTGCCAGAACCCTTAGCGGGAGCAACATTCAGTACTTC
NA,TRBV7-2,TRBJ1-5,few,CASSSRPGTSNQPQHF,TGTGCCAGCAGCTCTCGTCCGGGGACAAGCAATCAGCCCCAGCATTTT
TRBD1,TRBV5-1,TRBJ2-7,many,CASSSGQGLTTYEQYF,TGCGCCAGCAGTTCGGGACAGGGCCTTACAACCTACGAGCAGTACTTC
NA,TRBV5-1,TRBJ2-3,NA,CASSFDSWDTQYF,TGCGCCAGCAGCTTCGACTCCTGGGATACGCAGTATTTT
TRBD1,TRBV19,TRBJ2-7,many,CASSIDQQGFYEQYF,TGTGCCAGTAGTATAGATCAACAGGGGTTCTACGAGCAGTACTTC
NA,TRBV10-1,TRBJ2-7,NA,CASSAGLRPYEQYF,TGCGCCAGCAGTGCGGGGCTTAGGCCCTACGAGCAGTACTTC
TRBD1,TRBV20-1,TRBJ1-2,NA,CSGTGANYGYTF,TGCAGCGGAACAGGGGCGAACTATGGCTACACCTTC
TRBD2,TRBV6-2/TRBV6-3,TRBJ2-1,few,CASSFSRRAGVRDEQFF,TGTGCCAGCAGTTTCTCGCGGAGGGCGGGGGTTCGGGATGAGCAGTTCTTC
TRBD2,TRBV12-3/TRBV12-4,TRBJ2-1,NA,CASGDSGSNEQFF,TGTGCCAGCGGAGATAGCGGGAGTAATGAGCAGTTCTTC
NA,TRBV5-1,TRBJ2-7,NA,CASSLRGSGEQYF,TGCGCCAGCAGCTTGAGGGGCTCTGGGGAGCAGTACTTC
NA,TRBV21-1,TRBJ2-7,many,CASSFPQGKGSYEQYF,TGTGCCAGCAGCTTCCCCCAGGGGAAAGGCTCCTACGAGCAGTACTTC
NA,TRBV29-1,TRBJ2-3,few,CSVEDLGVSGGTDTQYF,TGCAGCGTTGAAGATCTGGGAGTTTCGGGAGGCACAGATACGCAGTATTTT
NA,TRBV3-1,TRBJ1-1,NA,CASTRFYTSNTEAFF,TGTGCCAGCACCCGATTTTACACCTCAAACACTGAAGCTTTCTTT
TRBD2,TRBV29-1,TRBJ2-1,few,CSVAGLEVAGNYNEQFF,TGCAGCGTTGCGGGATTGGAAGTAGCGGGAAACTACAATGAGCAGTTCTTC
TRBD1,TRBV12-3/TRBV12-4,TRBJ1-4,NA,CASSNRQGGKYQLFF,TGTGCCAGCAGCAATAGACAGGGCGGCAAATATCAACTGTTTTTT